Described below is a single T cell receptor (beta chain) sequence and its context. Its antigen is unknown. Triplicate sorts of about 300,000 cells per CD8+ subset. The TRB cDNA libraries were prepared by 5' RACE with UMI labels. One entry per CDR3 protein, without DNA, is what TCRdb gives after re-calling the 5' RACE reads. This repertoire includes under 110,000 distinct CDR3 sequences. This entry belongs to a study of CXCR3-negative and CXCR3-positive naive CD8 T cells. Study-level points and caveats: Sequencing showed both naive subsets with comparably high diversity, and memory CD8+ cells much lower. Within a donor, both naive subsets shared TRBV-TRBJ usage, unlike memory cells. CXCR3-positive naive cells had more hydrophobic TRB CDR3s than CXCR3-negative naive cells. With CXCR3 expression partially decreased after cryopreservation, most assays relied on fresh PBMCs.

The CDR3 consists of 17 residues. Germline CDR1 is MDHEN and CDR2 is SYDVKM. The origin of this receptor is a human donor in good health. Some clones in this sample may be carry-over from other donors' samples. Sample: naive CXCR3+ CD8+ T cells from blood. The subset: CD45RO-CCR7+CD27+CD95- naive CD8+ T cells expressing CXCR3 (TNR3+). This sequence joins TRBV28 and TRBJ2-7; the D call from TCRdb, TRBD1, cannot be confirmed without DNA. The chain's CDR3 is CASSSEGGQGYSYEQYF.